The TCR beta chain under discussion was sequenced for a study of T-cell reconstitution after alpha-beta-depleted transplantation in children. Using unique molecular identifiers, the investigators prepared the TCRbeta library. MiXCR, run by TCRdb on the PCR reads, gives a single entry per CDR3 protein. The repertoire includes approximately 510,000 distinct CDR3 sequences, 18% of them detected once, and around 3.3% sits in the top ten. The CDR3 covers 13 residues. Trimming shortened V by 3 bases and J by 5 bases, and 12 bases separated the two germline ends. Germline V gives CDR1 SGHRS, CDR2 YFSETQ. Sequences were derived from PBMCs from the stem cell graft donor, sampled from the stem cell graft. The chain is built from TRBV5-1 and TRBJ2-7; D unresolved. The TCR originated in a human donor who donated a stem cell graft to a child with acute lymphoblastic leukemia. CDR3 nucleotides: TGCGCCAGCAGCTCGTCCCCGCGCCACGAGCAGTACTTC. Protein: CASSSSPRHEQYF.